These T cell receptor beta chains were read from a single sample in a study of blood T cell repertoires in COVID-19. Produced via immunoSEQ multiplex PCR; TCRdb's table is partial and in-frame only. In the table there are more than 350,000 clones, around 87% of which are singletons. The source material was peripheral blood. Source of these receptors: a woman aged 25 to 39 with COVID-19, enrolled during active disease. Both conserved end residues are part of each CDR3. Each record gives: J gene, D gene, V gene, clone size, CDR3 DNA, CDR3 protein. A D gene is named only where the DNA matches it firmly. A clone size is listed for some rows: how often the clone was seen (once, few, many), or a class if it is expanded.

TRBJ2-3,TRBD2,TRBV10-3,-,TGTGCCATCAGACTAGCGGGAGATCTGGCTACGCAGTATTTT,CAIRLAGDLATQYF
TRBJ1-3,-,TRBV10-2,-,TGCGCCAGCAGTGATGGAGGGGACGGAAACACCATATATTTT,CASSDGGDGNTIYF
TRBJ1-3,-,TRBV18,-,TGTGCCAGCTCACCAAATCCAGGGCTCTCTGGAAACACCATATATTTT,CASSPNPGLSGNTIYF
TRBJ2-1,TRBD2,TRBV4-2,-,TGTGCCAGCAGCCAATCTACTGGACTAGCGGGATACAATGAGCAGTTCTTC,CASSQSTGLAGYNEQFF
TRBJ2-1,TRBD2,TRBV19,-,TGTGCCAGTAGTATAGTTGCTAGCGGGGCTTATTACAATGAGCAGTTCTTC,CASSIVASGAYYNEQFF
TRBJ1-2,-,TRBV3-1/TRBV3-2,-,TGTGCCAGCAGCCAAGACAGGATTTATGGCTACACCTTC,CASSQDRIYGYTF
TRBJ2-2,-,TRBV14,once,TGTGCCAGCAGCCAAGATTACTCGAACACCGGGGAGCTGTTTTTT,CASSQDYSNTGELFF
TRBJ2-2,TRBD2,TRBV7-6,-,TGTGCCAGCAGCTGGGGGAGGGCCGGGGAGCTGTTTTTT,CASSWGRAGELFF
TRBJ1-1,-,TRBV5-6,-,TGTGCCAGCAGCTTTGGACAGCTTGAAGCTTTCTTT,CASSFGQLEAFF
TRBJ1-1,TRBD1,TRBV9,-,TGTGCCAGCAGCGTAGTCGGGACAGGGGCTGAAGCTTTCTTT,CASSVVGTGAEAFF
TRBJ2-7,-,TRBV29-1,-,TGCAGCGTCGAACTTAGCGGTCTGGTCACCTACGAGCAGTACTTC,CSVELSGLVTYEQYF
TRBJ1-2,TRBD1,TRBV5-1,few,TGCGCCAGCAGCTTTCAGGGGGCCTCTAATGGCTACACCTTC,CASSFQGASNGYTF
TRBJ2-5,TRBD2,TRBV12-3/TRBV12-4,once,TGTGCCAGCAGTGCTAGCGGTGGGGAGACCCAGTACTTC,CASSASGGETQYF
TRBJ2-2,TRBD2,TRBV30,-,TGTGCCTGGAGTGGACTAGCGGGAGTCTCCGGGGAGCTGTTTTTT,CAWSGLAGVSGELFF
TRBJ2-7,TRBD2,TRBV14,-,TGTGCCAGCAGCCAAGGAGGCGGGAGTAATGAGCAGTACTTC,CASSQGGGSNEQYF
TRBJ2-7,TRBD1,TRBV6-5,-,TGTGCCAGCAGCCCCAGGGGGCCCCCCTACGAGCAGTACTTC,CASSPRGPPYEQYF
TRBJ1-5,TRBD1,TRBV28,few,TGTGCCAGCAGTCCTTACAGGGGGTACGGGCCGAATCAGCCCCAGCATTTT,CASSPYRGYGPNQPQHF
TRBJ1-4,TRBD1,TRBV29-1,-,TGCAGCGCCACCCGGGACAGGGGGAGAGTTGAAAAACTGTTTTTT,CSATRDRGRVEKLFF
TRBJ1-2,-,TRBV19,-,TGTGCCAGTAGTATTGGCGGCGATGGCTACACCTTC,CASSIGGDGYTF
TRBJ2-7,TRBD2,TRBV28,-,TGTGCCAGCAGGGCTCTAGCGGGAGTTAACGAGCAGTACTTC,CASRALAGVNEQYF
TRBJ2-3,-,TRBV28,-,TGTGCCAGCAGTCCGCCGGGGGGCGGAGGATACACAGATACGCAGTATTTT,CASSPPGGGGYTDTQYF
TRBJ1-3,-,TRBV12-5,-,TGTGCTGGGAGGGCGGGGCCTGGAAACACCATATATTTT,CAGRAGPGNTIYF
TRBJ2-7,TRBD2,TRBV11-2,-,TGTGCCAGCAGCCCCAGGACTAGCGGGAGTTGGGCCTACGAGCAGTACTTC,CASSPRTSGSWAYEQYF
TRBJ2-2,TRBD1,TRBV29-1,-,TGCAGCGTCAGGGGGACGTACACCGGGGAGCTGTTTTTT,CSVRGTYTGELFF
TRBJ1-2,TRBD1,TRBV5-1,once,TGCGCCAGCAGCCGAACTCAGGGGGTTTATGGCTACACCTTC,CASSRTQGVYGYTF
TRBJ2-7,TRBD1,TRBV3-1/TRBV3-2,-,TGTGCCAGCAGCCAAGGGGGACAGGGTCTGGGCGAGCAGTACTTC,CASSQGGQGLGEQYF
TRBJ2-7,TRBD1,TRBV7-2,-,TGTGCCAGCAGCTTAAGGACAGGGATCGCGTACGAGCAGTACTTC,CASSLRTGIAYEQYF
TRBJ2-7,TRBD1,TRBV28,-,TGTGCCACTCTTTTGACAGGGGGCGAGCAGTACTTC,CATLLTGGEQYF
TRBJ2-2,TRBD2,TRBV9,-,TGTGCCAGCAGCGTAGGGCTAGCGGGACCCACCGGGGAGCTGTTTTTT,CASSVGLAGPTGELFF
TRBJ2-1,TRBD2,TRBV24-1,-,TGTGCCACGACGGGGAGGGCGATAAATGAGCAGTTCTTC,CATTGRAINEQFF
TRBJ2-7,-,TRBV6-5,once,TGTGCCAGCAGTTACGGGCGGGGCTACGAGCAGTACTTC,CASSYGRGYEQYF
TRBJ2-3,-,TRBV5-4,-,TGTGCCAGCAGACCGTCTATCCAAACTAGAGATACGCAGTATTTT,CASRPSIQTRDTQYF
TRBJ2-7,TRBD1,TRBV4-1,-,TGCGCCAGCAGCCAAGATGGAGGACAGGGGTTCTACGAGCAGTACTTC,CASSQDGGQGFYEQYF
TRBJ2-7,TRBD2,TRBV6-5,-,TGTGCCAGCAGTTACTCTCGCAGCGGGAACTACGAGCAGTACTTC,CASSYSRSGNYEQYF
TRBJ1-6,-,TRBV21-1,-,TGTGCCAGCAGCACCAAAGACAGGGACAATCGTTCACCCCTCCACTTT,CASSTKDRDNRSPLHF
TRBJ2-1,-,TRBV5-6,-,TGTGCCAGCAGCTTGGACGGGGGGCAGTTCTTC,CASSLDGGQFF
TRBJ2-4,TRBD1,TRBV6-6,-,TGTGCCAGCAGTTCTTTCAGGGGGCTGGCCAAAAACATTCAGTACTTC,CASSSFRGLAKNIQYF
TRBJ2-3,-,TRBV7-8,-,TGTGCCAGCAGCCAGGGGCGCCGCACAGATACGCAGTATTTT,CASSQGRRTDTQYF
TRBJ2-7,TRBD1,TRBV28,few,TGTGCCAGCAGTTTTGAGGGACAGGGCTACGAGCAGTACTTC,CASSFEGQGYEQYF